The rows below give T cell receptor beta chains drawn from one sample of a study of blood T cell repertoires in COVID-19. Sequencing used immunoSEQ multiplex PCR; TCRdb keeps in-frame clones, though not all of them. The sample lists more than 95,000 clones, roughly 80% occurring once. The sample taken for sequencing was peripheral blood. These receptors all come from a man aged 80 or over with COVID-19, enrolled during active disease. The conserved cysteine and the conserved F or W are not part of the CDR3 here.

V	J	CDR3
TRBV6-6	TRBJ1-5	ASRSTGPNQPQH
TRBV7-8	TRBJ1-4	ASSFIRGDEKLF
TRBV5-1	TRBJ2-1	ASSSGGGRSYEQF
TRBV6-5	TRBJ2-7	ASSYSTRGPYEQY
TRBV5-5	TRBJ2-6	ASSTEDRAAGANVLT
TRBV28	TRBJ2-7	ASQGLAGVFAGGEQY
TRBV19	TRBJ1-1	ASSWTVMNTEAF
TRBV7-2	TRBJ2-3	ASSFSFTDTQY
TRBV28	TRBJ1-6	ASSLYRGMGSPLH
TRBV3-1/TRBV3-2	TRBJ2-1	ASSHKGGPGEQF
TRBV9	TRBJ2-1	ASSVDPSGSEQF
TRBV7-9	TRBJ1-1	ASSKDFNTEAF
TRBV11-1	TRBJ2-7	ASSLVPGYEQY
TRBV19	TRBJ2-5	ASNPRAGETQY
TRBV10-3	TRBJ1-6	AILSDRLNSPLH
TRBV5-1	TRBJ2-5	ASSSGGTAETQY
TRBV5-1	TRBJ2-5	ASSLGFSGRVGHVYQETQY